The sequence of this T cell receptor (beta chain) was determined in a study of blood T cells in healthy people across ages. Overall study findings and caveats: Relative to aged donors, long-lived donors carried more naive CD4+ cells and displayed higher diversity. PBMCs went unsorted, and a conclusive naive versus antigen-experienced comparison was therefore prevented.

As regards this clonotype: The target antigen is unknown.

Next came a second PCR, run for 7 to 11 cycles, which used a sample-barcoded 5' primer along with a J-beta primer mix. Every cDNA molecule bore a tag from a template-switch adaptor containing 12 random nucleotides. TCRdb redid the calling of the 5' RACE reads with MiXCR, one entry per CDR3 protein. The sample consists of fewer than 2,000,000 distinct CDR3 sequences, approximately 39% of them appearing once. This CDR3 region has 15 residues. Trimming took off 2 bases at V and 7 bases at J, with 15 bases between the two ends. V gene TRBV12-3 or TRBV12-4 combines with J gene TRBJ2-1, with D possibly being TRBD2 (5 bases). Sequencing was done on a sample of blood. The sequence was collected from a human donor in good health. The CDR3 nucleotides are TGTGCCAGCAGTTTAAAGCGGACGCCGGGGAATGAGCAGTTCTTC. Amino acids: CASSLKRTPGNEQFF.